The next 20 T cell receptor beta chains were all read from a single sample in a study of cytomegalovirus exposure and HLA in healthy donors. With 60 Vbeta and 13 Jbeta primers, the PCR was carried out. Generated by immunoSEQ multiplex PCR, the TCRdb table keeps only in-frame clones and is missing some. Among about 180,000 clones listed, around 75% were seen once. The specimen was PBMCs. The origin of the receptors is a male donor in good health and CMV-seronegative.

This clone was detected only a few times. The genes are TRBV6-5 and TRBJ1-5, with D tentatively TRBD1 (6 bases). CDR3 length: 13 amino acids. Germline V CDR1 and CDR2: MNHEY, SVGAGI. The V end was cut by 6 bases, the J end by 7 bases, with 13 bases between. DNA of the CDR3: TGTGCCAGCAGACAGGGTTTTCGACAGCCCCAGCATTTT. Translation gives CASRQGFRQPQHF.

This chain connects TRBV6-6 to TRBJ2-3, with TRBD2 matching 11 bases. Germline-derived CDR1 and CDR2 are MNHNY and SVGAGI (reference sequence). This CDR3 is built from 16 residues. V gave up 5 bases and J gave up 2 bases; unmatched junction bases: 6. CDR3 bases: TGTGCCAGCAGTCCTACTAGCGGGGGCAACACAGATACGCAGTATTTT. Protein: CASSPTSGGNTDTQYF.

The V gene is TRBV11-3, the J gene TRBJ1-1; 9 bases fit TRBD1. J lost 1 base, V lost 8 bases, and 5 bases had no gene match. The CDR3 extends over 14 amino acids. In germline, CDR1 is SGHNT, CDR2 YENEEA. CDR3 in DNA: TGTGCCAGCTCCGGGACAGGGCCGAACACTGAAGCTTTCTTT. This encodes CASSGTGPNTEAFF.

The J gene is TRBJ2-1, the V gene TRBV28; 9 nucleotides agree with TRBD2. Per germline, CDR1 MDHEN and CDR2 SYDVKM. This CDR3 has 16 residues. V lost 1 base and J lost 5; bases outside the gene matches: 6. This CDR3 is CASSLFVAGGNNEQFF. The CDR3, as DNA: TGTGCCAGCAGTTTATTCGTTGCGGGAGGGAACAATGAGCAGTTCTTC.

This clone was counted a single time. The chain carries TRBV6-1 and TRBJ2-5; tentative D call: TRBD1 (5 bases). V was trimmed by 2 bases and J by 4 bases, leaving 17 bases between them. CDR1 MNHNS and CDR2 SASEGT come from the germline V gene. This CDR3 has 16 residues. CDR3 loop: CASSEWWVRAGETQYF. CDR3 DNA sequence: TGTGCCAGCAGTGAATGGTGGGTCAGGGCTGGAGAGACCCAGTACTTC.

CDR3 nucleotides: TGTGCCAGCAGTGAAGGGCAGGGGGCCTACGAGCAGTACTTC. This translates into CASSEGQGAYEQYF. The chain combines TRBV6-1 with TRBJ2-7; TRBD1 agrees at 7 bases. In germline, CDR1 is MNHNS, CDR2 SASEGT. This CDR3 spans 14 amino acids. Losses at the gene ends were 1 base for V and 2 bases for J; bases not matched to a gene: 2.

The CDR3 is CASRPVAGGGEQFF. CDR3 sequence (DNA): TGTGCCAGCAGGCCGGTGGCGGGGGGGGGTGAGCAGTTCTTC. This chain uses TRBV6-5 with TRBJ2-1; 9 bases align to TRBD2. CDR3 length: 14 residues. From germline, CDR1 is MNHEY and CDR2 SVGAGI. After removal of 6 bases from V and 9 bases from J, the junction contained 9 bases not matched to a gene.

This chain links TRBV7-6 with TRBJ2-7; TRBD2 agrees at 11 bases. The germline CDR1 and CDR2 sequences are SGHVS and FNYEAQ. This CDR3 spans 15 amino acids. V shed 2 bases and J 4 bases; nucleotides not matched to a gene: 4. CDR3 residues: CASSLLTSGKYEQYF. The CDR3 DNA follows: TGTGCCAGCAGCTTACTGACTAGCGGGAAGTACGAGCAGTACTTC.

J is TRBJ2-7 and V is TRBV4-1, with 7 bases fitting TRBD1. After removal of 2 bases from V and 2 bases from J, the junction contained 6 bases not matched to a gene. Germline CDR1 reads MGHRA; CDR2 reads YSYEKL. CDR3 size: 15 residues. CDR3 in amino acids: CASSQLVDRTYEQYF. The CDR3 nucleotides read TGCGCCAGCAGCCAATTAGTGGACAGGACCTACGAGCAGTACTTC.

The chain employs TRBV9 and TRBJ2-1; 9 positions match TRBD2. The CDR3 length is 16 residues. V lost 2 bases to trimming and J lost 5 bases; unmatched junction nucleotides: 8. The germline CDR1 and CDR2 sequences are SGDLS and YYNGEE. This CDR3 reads CASSVGVAGVHNEQFF. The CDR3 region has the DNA TGTGCCAGCAGCGTGGGAGTAGCGGGAGTACACAATGAGCAGTTCTTC.

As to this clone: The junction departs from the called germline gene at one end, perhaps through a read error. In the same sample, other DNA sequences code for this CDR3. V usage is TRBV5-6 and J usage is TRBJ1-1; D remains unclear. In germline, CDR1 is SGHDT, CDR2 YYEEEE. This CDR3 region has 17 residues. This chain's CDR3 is CASSLSGSPIVNTEAFF. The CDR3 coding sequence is TGCGCCAGCAGCTTAAGCGGCAGCCCCATAGTAAACACTGAAGCTTTCTTT.

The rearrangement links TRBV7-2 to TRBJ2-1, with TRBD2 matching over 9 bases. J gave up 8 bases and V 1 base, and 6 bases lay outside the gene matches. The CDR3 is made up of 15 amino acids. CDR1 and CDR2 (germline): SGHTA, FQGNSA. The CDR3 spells CASSLVAGGPDEQFF. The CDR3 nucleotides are TGTGCCAGCAGCTTAGTCGCGGGAGGGCCTGATGAGCAGTTCTTC.

The CDR3 sequence: CASSMPSADTQYF. Here the CDR3 DNA reads TGTGCCAGCAGCATGCCCTCGGCAGATACGCAGTATTTT. The chain couples TRBV9 to TRBJ2-3; D unresolved. CDR3 length: 13 amino acids. From germline, CDR1 is SGDLS and CDR2 YYNGEE. Trimming left V 4 bases short and J 4 bases short, with 10 bases between.

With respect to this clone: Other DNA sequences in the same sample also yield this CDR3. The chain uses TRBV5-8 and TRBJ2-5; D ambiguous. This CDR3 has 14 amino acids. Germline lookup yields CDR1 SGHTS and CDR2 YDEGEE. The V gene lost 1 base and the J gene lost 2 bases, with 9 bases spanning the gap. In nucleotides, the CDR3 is TGTGCCAGCAGCTTGTTCCCCTCTCAAGAGACCCAGTACTTC. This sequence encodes CASSLFPSQETQYF.

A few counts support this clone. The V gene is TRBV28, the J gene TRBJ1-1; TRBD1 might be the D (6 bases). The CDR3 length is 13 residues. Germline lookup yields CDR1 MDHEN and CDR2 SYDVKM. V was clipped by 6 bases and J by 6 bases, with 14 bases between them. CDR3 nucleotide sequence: TGTGCCAGCAGGGTGACAGGAGTCCCTGAAGCTTTCTTT. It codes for CASRVTGVPEAFF.

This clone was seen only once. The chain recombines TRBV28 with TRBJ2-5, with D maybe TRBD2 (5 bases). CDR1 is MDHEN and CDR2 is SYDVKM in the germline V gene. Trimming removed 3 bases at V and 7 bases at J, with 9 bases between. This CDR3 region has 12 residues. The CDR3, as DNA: TGTGCCAGCAGTTTGTCGGCGGGGACCCAGTACTTC. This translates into CASSLSAGTQYF.

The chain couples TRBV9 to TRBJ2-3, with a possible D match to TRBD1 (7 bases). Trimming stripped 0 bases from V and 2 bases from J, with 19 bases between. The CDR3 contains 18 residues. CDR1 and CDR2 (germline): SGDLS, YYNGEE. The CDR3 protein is CASSVVGGGTAHTDTQYF. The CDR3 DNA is TGTGCCAGCAGCGTAGTAGGAGGGGGGACAGCCCACACAGATACGCAGTATTTT.

CDR3 bases: TGTGCCAGCAGTTTAAGCTATGGAGGGGTTACTGAAGCTTTCTTT. It encodes CASSLSYGGVTEAFF. V gene TRBV27 combines with J gene TRBJ1-1; D is possibly TRBD1 (5 bases). Between the trimmed V and J ends, which lost 2 bases and 5 bases, there was a span of 15 bases. CDR1 and CDR2 from the germline V gene are MNHEY and SMNVEV (reference sequence). The CDR3 spans 15 residues.

The CDR3 coding sequence is TGTGCCATCAGTGAGGGAGATAGCAATCAGCCCCAGCATTTT. This sequence encodes CAISEGDSNQPQHF. The chain couples TRBV10-3 to TRBJ1-5; D unclear. V dropped 2 bases and J dropped 0 bases, with 5 bases sitting between them. CDR1 is ENHRY and CDR2 is SYGVKD in the germline V gene. The CDR3 runs to 14 residues.

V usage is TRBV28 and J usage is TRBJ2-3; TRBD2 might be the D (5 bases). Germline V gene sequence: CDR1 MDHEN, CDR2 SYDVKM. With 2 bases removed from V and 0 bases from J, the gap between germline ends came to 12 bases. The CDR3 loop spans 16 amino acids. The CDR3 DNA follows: TGTGCCAGCAGTTTACTTTCTAGACTAAGCACAGATACGCAGTATTTT. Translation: CASSLLSRLSTDTQYF.